This T cell receptor (beta chain) emerged from a study of CXCR3-negative and CXCR3-positive naive CD8 T cells. Study-level results: Hydrophobicity was higher for TRB CDR3s found in CXCR3-positive naive cells than in CXCR3-negative naive cells. After cryopreservation, expression of CXCR3 was partially reduced, and most assays were run with fresh PBMCs. Both naive subsets showed comparably high diversity, and memory CD8+ cells showed much lower diversity.

Via 5' RACE with UMI labels, TRB cDNA libraries were prepared. TCRdb re-called the 5' RACE reads; every CDR3 protein appears as one record, without DNA. In total, the table holds 50,000 to 60,000 distinct CDR3 sequences. CD45RO-CCR7+CD27+CD95- was the phenotype of naive CD8+ T cells. To note about this clonotype: The antigen remains undetermined.

This CDR3 region has 15 residues. Per the germline V gene, CDR1 is MDHEN and CDR2 is SYDVKM. The chain recombines TRBV28 with TRBJ2-6. Source material: naive CXCR3- CD8+ T cells from blood. Subset here: CD45RO-CCR7+CD27+CD95- naive CD8+ T cells lacking CXCR3 (TNR3-). This clonotype originated in a human donor in good health. Some clones in this sample may be carry-over from other donors' samples. This CDR3 is CASSSGNSGANVLTF.